This entry is about one TCR beta chain. These data originate in a study of blood T cell repertoires in COVID-19. Study at large: The origin of the acute and convalescent COVID-19 samples was the United States, Italy and Spain. T cells, B-cell-depleted T cells, or PBMCs supplied cDNA or gDNA.

The method was immunoSEQ multiplex PCR; TCRdb's version includes in-frame clones alone and lacks a portion of them. The table lists 95,000 to 150,000 clones, around 87% of them singletons. CDR1 MNHNY and CDR2 SVGAGI come from the germline V gene (reference sequence). The V segment lost 5 bases and the J segment 5 bases; nucleotides outside the gene matches: 14. There are 16 residues in the CDR3. The receptor was derived from an older woman with COVID-19, enrolled during active disease. This rearrangement joins TRBV6-6 to TRBJ2-5, with 7 bases lining up with TRBD1. Sequencing was done on a sample of peripheral blood. The CDR3 DNA sequence: TGTGCCAGCAGTCATCGCCGGACAGGTCGGATGGAGACCCAGTACTTC. It encodes CASSHRRTGRMETQYF.